The clone carrying this T cell receptor beta chain came up a few times. Its specificity is not known. The record originates from a study of beta chain features in type 1 diabetes. CDR1 is SNHLY, CDR2 FYNNEI, per germline. This CDR3 region has 12 residues. V lost 8 bases and J lost 2, with 9 bases in between. Purity exceeded 95% in all sorted populations. Points from the study as a whole: TCRB rearrangement may or may not be influenced by HLA type; here this remained unresolved. Among type 1 diabetes patients, VDJ junctions had fewer insertions and more deletions. The naive, central memory and Treg TCRB repertoires showed an apparent similarity that was greater among patients than among healthy donors. Across all four CD4+ subsets, people with type 1 diabetes showed modestly shorter TCRB CDR3s.

Sequencing targeted expressed TCRB transcripts, as all isolated RNA had been reverse transcribed. Profiled with immunoSEQ multiplex PCR; TCRdb holds only in-frame clones, not every one. The sample shows around 170,000 clones, roughly 9% of them seen only once. The rearrangement links TRBV2 to TRBJ1-2, with D maybe TRBD1 (6 bases). The sequence was obtained from a woman aged 30 to 39 with type 1 diabetes. Sequenced: central memory CD4+ T cells from blood. CDR3 loop: CASGGQNYGYTF. CDR3 DNA sequence: TGTGCCAGCGGAGGACAGAACTATGGCTACACCTTC.